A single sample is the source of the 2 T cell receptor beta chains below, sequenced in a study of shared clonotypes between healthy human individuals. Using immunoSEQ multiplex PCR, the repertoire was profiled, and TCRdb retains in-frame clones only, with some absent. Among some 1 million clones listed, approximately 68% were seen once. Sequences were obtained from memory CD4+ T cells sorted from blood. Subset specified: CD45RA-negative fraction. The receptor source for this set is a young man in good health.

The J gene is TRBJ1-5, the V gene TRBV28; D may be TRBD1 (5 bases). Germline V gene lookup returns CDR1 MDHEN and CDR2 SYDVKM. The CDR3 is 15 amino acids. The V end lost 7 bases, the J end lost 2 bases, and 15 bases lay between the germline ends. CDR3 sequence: CASNPRGRGNQPQHF. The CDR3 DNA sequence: TGTGCCAGCAATCCTCGGGGACGGGGCAATCAGCCCCAGCATTTT.

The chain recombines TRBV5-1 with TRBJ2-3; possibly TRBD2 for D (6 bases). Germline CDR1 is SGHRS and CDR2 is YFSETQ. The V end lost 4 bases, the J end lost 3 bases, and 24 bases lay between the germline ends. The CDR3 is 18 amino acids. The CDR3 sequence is CASSGPSAGRGTTDTQYF. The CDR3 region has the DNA TGCGCCAGCAGCGGACCTTCCGCTGGGCGGGGAACGACAGATACGCAGTATTTT.